The T cell receptor (beta chain) under discussion was sequenced for a study of blood T cell repertoires in COVID-19. Using immunoSEQ multiplex PCR, the repertoire was profiled, and TCRdb retains in-frame clones only, with some absent. The data contain 300,000 or so clones, 87% of them singletons. In germline, CDR1 is SGHRS, CDR2 YFSETQ. V lost 0 bases to trimming and J lost 2 bases, with 16 bases between them. CDR3 size: 17 residues. The origin of this receptor is a woman aged 25 to 39 who had recovered from COVID-19. Material for sequencing was PBMCs or T cells enriched from blood (not recorded which). The J gene is TRBJ2-3, the V gene TRBV5-1; D perhaps matches TRBD1 (7 bases). The CDR3 DNA sequence: TGCGCCAGCAGCTTGGGCAGGGGGGAAGGGGCCACAGATACGCAGTATTTT. Its translation is CASSLGRGEGATDTQYF.